These 28 T cell receptor beta chains came from one sample sequenced in a study of T cells after yellow fever vaccination. Using its own MiXCR run on the 5' RACE reads, TCRdb lists one record per CDR3 protein. The sample lists hundreds of thousands of distinct CDR3 sequences, less than 15% occurring once. Specimen: PBMCs, collected on the day of the yellow fever booster vaccination. The origin of the receptors is a man aged 25-45 years who received the YFV17D yellow fever vaccine.

This clonotype occurred many times. The chain has TRBV14 and TRBJ1-5; 12 bases match TRBD1. The V gene end was trimmed by 0 bases and the J gene end by 5 bases; junction bases not matched to a gene: 2. CDR3 size: 16 residues. Germline CDR1 reads SGHDN; CDR2 reads FVKESK. The CDR3, as DNA: TGTGCCAGCAGCCAAGAAGGGACAGGGGGCTATCAGCCCCAGCATTTT. Translated, it gives CASSQEGTGGYQPQHF.

This clonotype was picked up a small number of times. V usage is TRBV5-5 and J usage is TRBJ1-2; D not certain. This CDR3 comprises 15 residues. V was clipped by 4 bases and J by 4 bases, with 17 bases between them. Germline V lookup: CDR1 SGHKS, CDR2 YYEKEE (reference sequence). The CDR3 DNA follows: TGTGCCAGCAGCCTAACTACTCACCCGGGCTATGGCTACACCTTC. Its protein is CASSLTTHPGYGYTF.

The chain has TRBV20-1 and TRBJ2-1; TRBD1 might be the D (5 bases). V shed 6 bases and J shed 1 base, with 25 bases lying between them. The CDR3 contains 18 residues. Germline CDR1 and CDR2: DFQATT and SNEGSKA (reference sequence). CDR3 residues: CSAPRAGPGQRSYNEQFF. Here the CDR3 DNA reads TGCAGTGCGCCCCGGGCAGGGCCAGGGCAAAGGTCCTACAATGAGCAGTTCTTC.

The chain joins TRBV18 to TRBJ2-7, with 8 bases aligning to TRBD2. J was trimmed by 2 bases and V by 5 bases; bases with no gene match: 8. The CDR3 runs 15 residues. From germline, CDR1 is KGHSH and CDR2 LQKENI. The CDR3 DNA is TGTGCCAGCTCATCGACGGGACTAGGTACCTACGAGCAGTACTTC. Amino acids: CASSSTGLGTYEQYF.

This clonotype was counted a few times. This chain connects TRBV5-1 to TRBJ2-1; D unresolved. The CDR3 is 14 residues long. The germline gives CDR1 SGHRS, CDR2 YFSETQ. Trimming removed 0 bases from V and 5 bases from J, with 9 bases in between. CDR3 loop: CASSLEIRHNEQFF. CDR3 coding DNA: TGCGCCAGCAGCTTGGAGATCCGGCACAATGAGCAGTTCTTC.

The rearrangement joins TRBV12-3 or TRBV12-4 to TRBJ2-1, with TRBD2 matching over 8 bases. The CDR3 is 15 amino acids. V gave up 6 bases and J gave up 4 bases; unmatched junction bases: 8. The CDR3 region has the DNA TGTGCCAGCAGCGCGGGAGGAGGAGGGTACAATGAGCAGTTCTTC. Its translation: CASSAGGGGYNEQFF.

The CDR3 DNA reads as TGTGCCAGCAGCTTGGGACAGGGGGCAATTTACAATCAGTACTTC. This sequence encodes CASSLGQGAIYNQYF. The chain has TRBV5-4 and TRBJ2-4; TRBD1 matches 10 bases. Looked up from germline, CDR1 is SGHNT and CDR2 is YYREEE (reference sequence). With V trimmed by 0 bases and J by 12 bases, 9 bases remained unmatched. The CDR3 loop spans 15 amino acids. The variable domain in full, with the rest retrieved from reference TRBV5-4 and TRBJ2-4, is ETGVTQSPTHLIKTRGQQVTLRCSSQSGHNTVSWYQQALGQGPQFIFQYYREEENGRGNFPPRFSGLQFPNYSSELNVNALELDDSALYLCASSLGQGAIYNQYFGAGTRLSVL.

Notes on this clonotype: One junction end disagrees with the germline gene, perhaps due to a read error. V and J are TRBV7-2 and TRBJ2-5; maybe TRBD2 (6 bases). CDR1 is SGHTA and CDR2 is FQGNSA in the germline V gene. The CDR3 consists of 17 residues. Here the CDR3 DNA reads TGTGCCAGCAGCTTAGCATTTGCTAGCGAGCAACAAGATACCCAGTACTTC. Translating gives CASSLAFASEQQDTQYF.

This clonotype was seen once. The chain couples TRBV18 to TRBJ1-1, with 9 nucleotides matching TRBD1. Germline trimming cut 6 bases from V and 3 bases from J; bases unmatched to any gene: 5. CDR1 is KGHSH, CDR2 LQKENI, per germline. The CDR3 has 14 residues. The CDR3 reads CASSRTGADTEAFF. The CDR3 nucleotides read TGTGCCAGCTCGCGGACAGGGGCAGACACTGAAGCTTTCTTT.

A few counts support this clonotype. This rearrangement joins TRBV7-2 to TRBJ2-7; tentative D call: TRBD1 (6 bases). The V gene's germline CDR1 is SGHTA and CDR2 FQGNSA. The ends were cut back, 1 base at V and 2 bases at J, with 15 bases in the middle. This CDR3 region has 16 residues. The CDR3 protein is CASSLEGQGWAYEQYF. Here the CDR3 DNA reads TGTGCCAGCAGCTTAGAGGGCCAGGGGTGGGCCTACGAGCAGTACTTC. The full variable domain, with the rest looked up from reference TRBV7-2 and TRBJ2-7, is GAGVSQSPSNKVTEKGKDVELRCDPISGHTALYWYRQSLGQGLEFLIYFQGNSAPDKSGLPSDRFSAERTGGSVSTLTIQRTQQEDSAVYLCASSLEGQGWAYEQYFGPGTRLTVT.

This clonotype was seen more than once but under ten times. The chain joins TRBV30 to TRBJ1-1; D remains ambiguous. Germline loops: CDR1 GTSNPN, CDR2 SVGIG (reference sequence). This CDR3 is built from 14 residues. V dropped 1 base and J dropped 1 base, with 10 bases sitting between them. This CDR3 is CAWSGGLSNTEAFF. The CDR3 nucleotides are TGTGCCTGGAGTGGCGGGCTCTCGAACACTGAAGCTTTCTTT.

This clonotype was picked up a small number of times. The V gene is TRBV6-5, the J gene TRBJ1-1; D unresolved. The CDR3 covers 16 residues. The V gene lost 0 bases and the J gene lost 1 base, with 12 bases spanning the gap. Germline CDR1 and CDR2: MNHEY and SVGAGI. Here the CDR3 reads CASSYSGSLRNTEAFF. The CDR3 region has the DNA TGTGCCAGCAGTTACTCCGGGAGCCTTAGGAACACTGAAGCTTTCTTT.

This clonotype appeared a few times. The chain carries TRBV4-3 and TRBJ2-7; 7 positions agree with TRBD1. There are 16 residues in the CDR3. CDR1 is LGHNA and CDR2 is YSLEER in the germline V gene. The trim removed 0 bases at V and 2 bases at J, leaving 7 bases unmatched. The CDR3 spells CASSQEQTGLTYEQYF. CDR3 DNA: TGCGCCAGCAGCCAAGAACAGACAGGGCTCACCTACGAGCAGTACTTC.

The chain combines TRBV19 with TRBJ2-3, with no clear D. Germline CDR1 LNHDA, CDR2 SQIVND (reference sequence). The CDR3 runs to 13 residues. Deletions cut 5 bases from V and 2 bases from J, with 8 bases between. The CDR3 region is CASSPISTDTQYF. The CDR3 region has the DNA TGTGCCAGTAGTCCGATATCCACAGATACGCAGTATTTT. The complete variable domain, with remaining parts taken from reference TRBV19 and TRBJ2-3, reads DGGITQSPKYLFRKEGQNVTLSCEQNLNHDAMYWYRQDPGQGLRLIYYSQIVNDFQKGDIAEGYSVSREKKESFPLTVTSAQKNPTAFYLCASSPISTDTQYFGPGTRLTVL.

This clonotype showed up just a few times. The V gene is TRBV14, the J gene TRBJ2-3; D is perhaps TRBD1 or TRBD2 (5 bases each). CDR3 length equals 17 residues. V was clipped by 0 bases and J by 2 bases, with 15 bases between them. Germline V CDR1 and CDR2: SGHDN, FVKESK. CDR3 bases: TGTGCCAGCAGCCAAGATCGTGGGGGTCTATACACAGATACGCAGTATTTT. Translation: CASSQDRGGLYTDTQYF.

The rearrangement joins TRBV7-8 to TRBJ2-7, with 9 bases fitting TRBD2. Losses at the gene ends were 1 base for V and 6 bases for J; bases not matched to a gene: 13. This CDR3 spans 17 amino acids. Germline-derived CDR1 and CDR2 are SGHVS and FQNEAQ. The CDR3 loop is CASSLGPRLAGRSEQYF. The CDR3 DNA sequence: TGTGCCAGCAGCTTAGGCCCACGGCTAGCGGGAAGGAGCGAGCAGTACTTC.

There are many counts of this clonotype. The V call is TRBV29-1, the J call TRBJ2-3, with D perhaps matching TRBD1 or TRBD2 (5 bases each). Germline CDR1 SQVTM, CDR2 ANQGSEA. The CDR3 length is 10 residues. The CDR3 protein is CSVGADTQYF. CDR3 bases: TGCAGTGTGGGGGCAGATACGCAGTATTTT.

This clonotype was detected many times. The rearrangement joins TRBV7-2 to TRBJ2-7; D gene ambiguous. The germline V and J ends were trimmed by 2 bases and 3 bases, with 14 bases remaining between them. This CDR3 region has 15 residues. CDR1 is SGHTA and CDR2 is FQGNSA in the germline V gene. CDR3 protein: CASSLKRDNRYEQYF. The CDR3 DNA follows: TGTGCCAGCAGCTTAAAACGCGACAACCGCTACGAGCAGTACTTC. Full variable domain (rest looked up from reference TRBV7-2 and TRBJ2-7): GAGVSQSPSNKVTEKGKDVELRCDPISGHTALYWYRQSLGQGLEFLIYFQGNSAPDKSGLPSDRFSAERTGGSVSTLTIQRTQQEDSAVYLCASSLKRDNRYEQYFGPGTRLTVT.

The genes are TRBV9 and TRBJ2-3, with TRBD2 identical over 7 bases. The CDR3 contains 16 residues. Trimming at V came to 3 bases and at J to 3 bases, leaving 10 bases not matched to a gene. Germline CDR1 SGDLS, CDR2 YYNGEE. This CDR3 reads CASSGGLAEKTDTQYF. The CDR3 DNA is TGTGCCAGCAGCGGGGGCCTAGCGGAGAAGACAGATACGCAGTATTTT.

This clonotype has ten or more counts. J is TRBJ1-6 and V is TRBV28, with D hard to call. V was cut by 3 bases and J by 7 bases, with 10 bases left in between. Germline CDR1 reads MDHEN; CDR2 reads SYDVKM. The CDR3 spans 14 residues. This CDR3 is CASSFRTGNSPLHF. The CDR3 nucleotides are TGTGCCAGCAGTTTCCGGACGGGGAATTCACCCCTCCACTTT.

The chain is built from TRBV20-1 and TRBJ2-7; D is possibly TRBD1 (6 bases). Trimming removed 0 bases at V and 1 base at J, with 10 bases between. Looked up from germline, CDR1 is DFQATT and CDR2 is SNEGSKA (reference sequence). The CDR3 spans 14 residues. The CDR3, as DNA: TGCAGTGCTAGAGACGTCACAGGGTCCTACGAGCAGTACTTC. It is translated as CSARDVTGSYEQYF.

The chain joins TRBV7-8 to TRBJ2-1; D remains unclear. Germline lookup yields CDR1 SGHVS and CDR2 FQNEAQ. CDR3 length equals 12 residues. The V and J ends lost 4 bases and 10 bases respectively, with 11 bases between them. The CDR3 DNA follows: TGTGCCAGCAGCTCCCCTTCACTCGAGCAGTTCTTC. It yields the protein CASSSPSLEQFF.

This clonotype appeared a few times. The chain is built from TRBV10-3 and TRBJ1-6; D perhaps matches TRBD1 (6 bases). Deletions cut 2 bases from V and 4 bases from J, with 9 bases between. The CDR3 consists of 15 residues. CDR1 is ENHRY, CDR2 SYGVKD, per germline. DNA for the CDR3: TGTGCCATCAGTGAGACTACAGGGTATAATTCACCCCTCCACTTT. The encoded protein is CAISETTGYNSPLHF.

This CDR3 reads CASSAVGPLGTDTQYF. CDR3 nucleotide sequence: TGTGCCAGCAGTGCCGTCGGACCGTTGGGAACAGATACGCAGTATTTT. This rearrangement joins TRBV28 to TRBJ2-3; D not certain. In germline, CDR1 is MDHEN, CDR2 SYDVKM. Trimming pared 5 bases from V and 3 bases from J, leaving 18 bases between. This CDR3 is built from 16 residues.

The chain combines TRBV5-5 with TRBJ2-7, with D tentatively TRBD1 or TRBD2 (6 bases each). Germline V gene sequence: CDR1 SGHKS, CDR2 YYEKEE (reference sequence). CDR3 length: 13 residues. V gave up 4 bases and J gave up 6 bases, with 14 bases separating them. The CDR3 nucleotides are TGTGCCAGCAGCCCGGGTGGGGGGCGCGAGCAGTACTTC. The encoded protein is CASSPGGGREQYF.

This rearrangement joins TRBV4-3 to TRBJ2-3, with TRBD1 matching over 9 bases. The CDR3 has 16 amino acids. Germline V lookup: CDR1 LGHNA, CDR2 YSLEER. With 0 bases clipped from V and 5 bases from J, the junction kept 6 bases outside the gene matches. The CDR3 loop is CASSQDRGTGIDTQYF. The CDR3 DNA reads as TGCGCCAGCAGCCAAGATCGAGGGACAGGGATAGATACGCAGTATTTT.

This clonotype has a handful of counts. The chain links TRBV28 to TRBJ2-5; 11 bases align to TRBD1. V shed 7 bases, J shed 4 bases, and the junction held 11 bases outside the gene matches. Germline V gives CDR1 MDHEN, CDR2 SYDVKM. This CDR3 has 16 residues. CDR3 DNA: TGTGCCAGCACGACCCCGGGACAGGGGGTTGTAGAGACCCAGTACTTC. This gives the protein CASTTPGQGVVETQYF.

This clonotype was detected only a few times. The chain combines TRBV7-1 with TRBJ2-7; D might be TRBD1 (5 bases). TRBV7-1 is an ORF, with its function uncertain. Trimming took 3 bases from V and 4 from J, leaving 7 bases between them. The CDR3 has 12 amino acids. The CDR3 sequence is CASSSTVYEQYF. The CDR3 DNA reads TGTGCCAGCAGCTCGACAGTGTACGAGCAGTACTTC.